The 23 T cell receptor beta chains listed next were all sequenced from one sample in a study of CD8+CD57+ T cells in acquired aplastic anemia. TCR beta VDJ and CDR3 were profiled, and genomic DNA was the template. TCRdb reanalysed the reads using MiXCR and keeps one entry per CDR3 protein. The sample records about 190,000 distinct CDR3 sequences, less than 65% being singletons. The sample comprised sorted CD4+, CD8+, or CD8+CD57+ T cells (not recorded which) from PBMCs. These receptors all stem from a human donor with severe aplastic anemia or a healthy control (not recorded which).

The J gene is TRBJ2-7, the V gene TRBV25-1; 8 bases line up with TRBD1. The germline CDR1 and CDR2 sequences are MGHDK and SYGVNS. CDR3 length: 15 amino acids. After removal of 5 bases from V and 3 bases from J, the junction contained 9 bases not matched to a gene. In DNA, the CDR3 is TGTGCCAGCAGTCTCGGGCAGGGGGCAATCTACGAGCAGTACTTC. Residues: CASSLGQGAIYEQYF.

This clonotype has a single count. This chain links TRBV7-9 with TRBJ2-1, with TRBD2 matching 7 bases. V dropped 0 bases and J dropped 4; count of bases not matched to a gene: 9. The CDR3 length is 17 residues. Germline V gene lookup returns CDR1 SEHNR and CDR2 FQNEAQ (reference sequence). The CDR3 loop is CASSLAEWEGRYNEQFF. In nucleotides, the CDR3 is TGTGCCAGCAGCTTAGCTGAGTGGGAGGGCCGGTACAATGAGCAGTTCTTC. Full variable domain (rest looked up from reference TRBV7-9 and TRBJ2-1): DTGVSQNPRHKITKRGQNVTFRCDPISEHNRLYWYRQTLGQGPEFLTYFQNEAQLEKSRLLSDRFSAERPKGSFSTLEIQRTEQGDSAMYLCASSLAEWEGRYNEQFFGPGTRLTVL.

This clonotype has only a few counts. J is TRBJ2-7 and V is TRBV7-2, with D unclear. The CDR3 loop spans 14 amino acids. Per the germline V gene, CDR1 is SGHTA and CDR2 is FQGNSA. V lost 1 base and J lost 2, with 9 bases in between. Here the CDR3 reads CASSLDEVTYEQYF. The CDR3 DNA reads as TGTGCCAGCAGCTTAGACGAAGTCACCTACGAGCAGTACTTC.

This chain joins TRBV20-1 and TRBJ1-1, with D possibly matching TRBD1 (5 bases). The germline gives CDR1 DFQATT, CDR2 SNEGSKA (reference sequence). The CDR3 consists of 12 residues. The V and J ends lost 5 bases and 8 bases respectively, with 15 bases between them. CDR3 sequence: CSAFPRAGEAFF. The CDR3 DNA is TGCAGTGCTTTTCCGAGGGCAGGGGAAGCTTTCTTT.

Turning to this clonotype: The junction does not match germline at one end; this may be a read error. The genes are TRBV12-3 or TRBV12-4 and TRBJ2-7, with D hard to call. The CDR3 is made up of 12 amino acids. CDR3 amino acids: CASSRTGYEEYF. CDR3 nucleotides: TGTGCCAGCAGCCGGACGGGCTACGAGGAGTACTTC.

In this sample, this clonotype turned up a few times. The rearrangement links TRBV9 to TRBJ2-3; 11 bases are a match to TRBD2. This CDR3 is built from 14 residues. V shed 6 bases, J shed 4 bases, and the junction held 4 bases outside the gene matches. Germline values: CDR1 SGDLS, CDR2 YYNGEE. The CDR3 sequence is CASKIAGGPDTQYF. The CDR3 bases are TGTGCCAGCAAGATAGCGGGGGGGCCAGATACGCAGTATTTT.

The chain joins TRBV25-1 to TRBJ2-7; TRBD2 aligns across 7 bases. The length of the CDR3 is 17 residues. Germline V gene lookup returns CDR1 MGHDK and CDR2 SYGVNS. Trimming at V came to 4 bases and at J to 3 bases, leaving 15 bases not matched to a gene. Written as DNA, the CDR3 is TGTGCCAGCAGTGTAACCCAGGGCATTAGCGGGCTCTACGAGCAGTACTTC. It codes for CASSVTQGISGLYEQYF.

This rearrangement joins TRBV24-1 to TRBJ2-5, with D perhaps TRBD2 (5 bases). Germline loops: CDR1 KGHDR, CDR2 SFDVKD. V lost 1 base to trimming and J lost 2 bases, with 13 bases between them. CDR3 length: 16 amino acids. Written as DNA, the CDR3 is TGTGCCACCAGTGATTTCTACACGAGGGAGCAAGAGACCCAGTACTTC. The encoded protein is CATSDFYTREQETQYF.

The table lists this clonotype with a count of one. The rearrangement uses TRBV7-3 and TRBJ2-3; D ambiguous. The CDR3 loop spans 14 amino acids. CDR1 and CDR2 from the germline V gene are SGHTA and FQGTGA. V was pared by 6 bases and J by 2 bases, with 12 bases between. The CDR3 reads CASRPTSFTDTQYF. The DNA of the CDR3 is TGTGCCAGCAGACCAACTTCTTTCACAGATACGCAGTATTTT. Using reference TRBV7-3 and TRBJ2-3 for the parts outside the CDR3, the full variable domain is GAGVSQTPSNKVTEKGKYVELRCDPISGHTALYWYRQSLGQGPEFLIYFQGTGAADDSGLPNDRFFAVRPEGSVSTLKIQRTERGDSAVYLCASRPTSFTDTQYFGPGTRLTVL.

This clonotype was seen a single time. One junction end does not reproduce the germline sequence, and a read error may be involved. The chain employs TRBV7-2 and TRBJ1-2; no clear D gene. Germline-derived CDR1 and CDR2 are SGHTA and FQGNSA. This CDR3 contains 13 residues. Here the CDR3 DNA reads TGTGCCAGCAACTTAGAGGGCTTCGGCGGCTACACCTTC. Translating it yields CASNLEGFGGYTF. Based on the CDR3 plus reference TRBV7-2 and TRBJ1-2, the full variable domain is GAGVSQSPSNKVTEKGKDVELRCDPISGHTALYWYRQSLGQGLEFLIYFQGNSAPDKSGLPSDRFSAERTGGSVSTLTIQRTQQEDSAVYLCASNLEGFGGYTFGSGTRLTVV.

This clonotype was observed at least ten times. The J gene is TRBJ2-7, the V gene TRBV27; D ambiguous. Germline CDR1 and CDR2: MNHEY and SMNVEV (reference sequence). Trimming removed 3 bases at V and 0 bases at J, with 9 bases between. The CDR3 spans 14 residues. CDR3 loop: CASSFAESSYEQYF. The CDR3, as DNA: TGTGCCAGCAGTTTCGCCGAGAGCTCCTACGAGCAGTACTTC.

The V and J genes are TRBV5-1 and TRBJ1-1; D is possibly TRBD1 (5 bases). CDR3 size: 17 residues. The V gene's germline CDR1 is SGHRS and CDR2 YFSETQ. V lost 0 bases, J lost 6 bases, and 21 bases lay in between. CDR3 DNA: TGCGCCAGCAGCTTGGGATTCAGGGCGGCGGGTCGGGCTGAAGCTTTCTTT. It specifies CASSLGFRAAGRAEAFF.

This rearrangement joins TRBV7-9 to TRBJ2-7; 10 bases are shared with TRBD1. The germline gives CDR1 SEHNR, CDR2 FQNEAQ (reference sequence). The CDR3 extends over 15 amino acids. After removal of 1 base from V and 5 bases from J, the junction contained 5 bases not matched to a gene. The CDR3 region is CASSLGGQGLHEQYF. CDR3 coding DNA: TGTGCCAGCAGCTTAGGGGGACAGGGGCTCCACGAGCAGTACTTC.

This clonotype has a handful of counts. This CDR3 reads CSARDSGGTDTQYF. The DNA for the CDR3 is TGCAGTGCTAGAGATAGCGGGGGCACAGATACGCAGTATTTT. The rearrangement links TRBV20-1 to TRBJ2-3; 8 nucleotides match TRBD2. The CDR3 has 14 amino acids. J was trimmed by 1 base and V by 0 bases; bases with no gene match: 0. Germline V lookup: CDR1 DFQATT, CDR2 SNEGSKA (reference sequence).

This clonotype was found many times. This chain links TRBV11-2 with TRBJ2-7; TRBD1 or TRBD2 may be the D gene (5 bases each). Trimming cost V 4 bases and J 3 bases, with 16 bases left between them. This CDR3 comprises 15 residues. Germline V gives CDR1 SGHAT, CDR2 FQNNGV. CDR3 amino acids: CASSWDPTSGYEQYF. The DNA for the CDR3 is TGTGCCAGCAGCTGGGACCCGACTTCAGGCTACGAGCAGTACTTC.

This clonotype has only one observation. The chain carries TRBV5-1 and TRBJ2-3; TRBD2 might be the D (5 bases). Germline CDR1 is SGHRS and CDR2 is YFSETQ. The CDR3 spans 15 residues. V was clipped by 3 bases and J by 2 bases, with 13 bases between them. The CDR3: CASSYYSGPTDTQYF. In nucleotides, the CDR3 is TGCGCCAGCAGCTACTACAGCGGTCCCACAGATACGCAGTATTTT. The full variable domain, completed using reference TRBV5-1 and TRBJ2-3, is KAGVTQTPRYLIKTRGQQVTLSCSPISGHRSVSWYQQTPGQGLQFLFEYFSETQRNKGNFPGRFSGRQFSNSRSEMNVSTLELGDSALYLCASSYYSGPTDTQYFGPGTRLTVL.

This clonotype was found many times. CDR3 coding DNA: TGCAGTGCTCCCAGGGACTTGGGAGGCTACACCTTC. Translation: CSAPRDLGGYTF. V gene TRBV20-1 combines with J gene TRBJ1-2; D possibly corresponds to TRBD1 (5 bases). Trimming took off 5 bases at V and 8 bases at J, with 15 bases between the two ends. Germline V lookup: CDR1 DFQATT, CDR2 SNEGSKA (reference sequence). The length of the CDR3 is 12 residues.

Many counts were recorded for this clonotype. V gene TRBV13 combines with J gene TRBJ2-7, with D perhaps TRBD2 (6 bases). This CDR3 is built from 16 residues. The germline CDR1 and CDR2 sequences are PRHDT and FYEKMQ (reference sequence). The V end lost 0 bases, the J end lost 0 bases, and 12 bases lay between the germline ends. The CDR3: CASSLGAGTASYEQYF. The CDR3, as DNA: TGTGCCAGCAGCTTAGGGGCGGGGACTGCCTCCTACGAGCAGTACTTC.

The chain has TRBV7-8 and TRBJ2-5, with TRBD2 matching 8 bases. The germline gives CDR1 SGHVS, CDR2 FQNEAQ. This CDR3 region has 13 residues. The V gene end was trimmed by 2 bases and the J gene end by 5 bases; junction bases not matched to a gene: 1. The CDR3 region is CASSLPGGETQYF. CDR3 DNA sequence: TGTGCCAGCAGCTTACCGGGGGGGGAGACCCAGTACTTC. Looking up the rest from reference TRBV7-8 and TRBJ2-5 gives the full variable domain: GAGVSQSPRYKVAKRGQDVALRCDPISGHVSLFWYQQALGQGPEFLTYFQNEAQLDKSGLPSDRFFAERPEGSVSTLKIQRTQQEDSAVYLCASSLPGGETQYFGPGTRLLVL.

This clonotype has only a few counts. The CDR3 coding sequence is TGTGCGTCCCAGGGATTAACAGGGGGGACGAACACCGGGGAGCTGTTTTTT. This translates into CASQGLTGGTNTGELFF. This chain links TRBV7-9 with TRBJ2-2; the match to TRBD1 covers 8 bases. The CDR3 sequence is 17 residues long. Germline CDR1 reads SEHNR; CDR2 reads FQNEAQ (reference sequence).

The sample holds a few counts of this clonotype. The chain combines TRBV7-8 with TRBJ1-6; D unresolved. This CDR3 region has 15 residues. Trimming stripped 1 base from V and 11 bases from J, with 15 bases between. Germline lookup yields CDR1 SGHVS and CDR2 FQNEAQ. The CDR3 DNA is TGTGCCAGCAGCTTAGACTTCCAGCGTAGAGCACCCCTCCACTTT. This translates into CASSLDFQRRAPLHF.

The chain employs TRBV10-3 and TRBJ2-7; D remains ambiguous. There are 13 residues in the CDR3. CDR1 and CDR2 from the germline V gene are ENHRY and SYGVKD. V was clipped by 0 bases and J by 7 bases, with 10 bases between them. The CDR3 nucleotides read TGTGCCATCAGTGAGTCCTTGTATCAGGAGCAGTACTTC. Amino acid sequence: CAISESLYQEQYF.

This clonotype was counted many times. The chain links TRBV7-8 to TRBJ2-5; 13 bases fit TRBD2. The germline V gene encodes CDR1 SGHVS and CDR2 FQNEAQ. Losses at the gene ends were 5 bases for V and 3 bases for J; bases not matched to a gene: 12. CDR3 length equals 18 residues. The CDR3 is CASSPRLAGGDTEETQYF. The CDR3 region has the DNA TGTGCCAGCAGCCCTCGACTAGCGGGGGGCGATACCGAAGAGACCCAGTACTTC.